A single T cell receptor beta chain is shown here with its context. Its matching antigen is unknown. This record comes from a study of high-grade serous ovarian cancer treatment subgroups. The protocol was immunoSEQ multiplex PCR, while the TCRdb copy is restricted to in-frame clones and leaves out a portion. The data contain tens of thousands of clones, around 80% of them seen just once; the ten biggest clones take up 2% to 2.5%. Tumor samples were taken before definitive surgery or chemotherapy. Findings of the study overall: These tumor repertoires lack spatial information from bulk sequencing.

The clonotype originates from a human donor with high-grade serous ovarian cancer. Source material: tumor tissue.

The CDR3 loop is CASSLGGSDEKLFF. The CDR3 nucleotides are TGCGCCAGCAGCTTGGGGGGGTCAGATGAAAAACTGTTTTTT. This sequence joins TRBV5-1 and TRBJ1-4, with a possible D match to TRBD1 (5 bases). Germline CDR1 SGHRS, CDR2 YFSETQ. The CDR3 covers 14 residues. Trimming removed 0 bases at V and 6 bases at J, with 9 bases between.